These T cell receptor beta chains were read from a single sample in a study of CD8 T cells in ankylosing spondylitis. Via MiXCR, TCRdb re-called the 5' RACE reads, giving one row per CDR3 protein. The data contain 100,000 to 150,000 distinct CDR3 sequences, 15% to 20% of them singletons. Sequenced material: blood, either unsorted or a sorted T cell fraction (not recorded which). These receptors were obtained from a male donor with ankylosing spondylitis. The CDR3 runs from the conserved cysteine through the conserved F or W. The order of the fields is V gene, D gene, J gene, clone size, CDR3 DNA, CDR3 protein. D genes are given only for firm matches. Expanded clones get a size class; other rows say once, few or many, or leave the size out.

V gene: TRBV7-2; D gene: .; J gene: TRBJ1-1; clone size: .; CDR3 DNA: TGTGCCAGCAGTCCATGGGCCGCATCCACTGAAGCTTTCTTT; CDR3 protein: CASSPWAASTEAFF
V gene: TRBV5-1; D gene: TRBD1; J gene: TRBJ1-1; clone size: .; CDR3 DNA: TGCGCCAGCAGCACGGGACAGCTTGATACAGCTTTCTTT; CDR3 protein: CASSTGQLDTAFF
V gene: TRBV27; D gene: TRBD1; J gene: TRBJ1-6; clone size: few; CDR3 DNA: TGTGCCAGCACTTTCGCAGGGACAGAGGACCTCCACTTT; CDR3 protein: CASTFAGTEDLHF
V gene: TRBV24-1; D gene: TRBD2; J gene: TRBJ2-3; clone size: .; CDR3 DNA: TGTGCCACCAGTGATACCGGGACTAGCACCGTTACGCAGTATTTT; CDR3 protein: CATSDTGTSTVTQYF
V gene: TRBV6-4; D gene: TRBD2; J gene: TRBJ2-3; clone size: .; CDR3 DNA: TGTGCCAGCAGTGACTCGAAAGTGACTAGCGCGAATACGCAGTATTTT; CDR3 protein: CASSDSKVTSANTQYF
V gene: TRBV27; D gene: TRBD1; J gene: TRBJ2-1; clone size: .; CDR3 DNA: TGTGCCAGCCGGACAGGGACCAATGAGCAGTTCTTC; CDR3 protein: CASRTGTNEQFF
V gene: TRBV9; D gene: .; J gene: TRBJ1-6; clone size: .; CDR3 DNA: TGTGCCAGCAGCGGCGACGGGAGGACCCTCCACTTT; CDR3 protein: CASSGDGRTLHF
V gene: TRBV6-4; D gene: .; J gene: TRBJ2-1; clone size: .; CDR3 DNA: TGTGCCAGCAGTGAGCGAGCCGGGGGCTCCTACAATGAGCAGTTCTTC; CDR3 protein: CASSERAGGSYNEQFF
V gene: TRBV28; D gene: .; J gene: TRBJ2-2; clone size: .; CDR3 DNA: TGTGCCAGCAGGCCGTCTACAGGGCTGACTAACACCGGGGAGCTGTTTTTT; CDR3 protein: CASRPSTGLTNTGELFF
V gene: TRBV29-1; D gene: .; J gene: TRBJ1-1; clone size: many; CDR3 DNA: TGCAGCGTTGAAGGGGGCCAGGGCAAGAACACTGAAGCTTTCTTT; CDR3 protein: CSVEGGQGKNTEAFF
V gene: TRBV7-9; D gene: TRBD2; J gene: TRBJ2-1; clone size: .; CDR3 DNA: TGTGCCAGCATCGCCTGGGCGGGAGCCCTTCCTGAGCAGTTCTTC; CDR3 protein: CASIAWAGALPEQFF
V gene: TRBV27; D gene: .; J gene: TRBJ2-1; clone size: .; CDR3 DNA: TGTGCCAGCGGCAGAGGGGATGAGCAGTTCTTC; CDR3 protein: CASGRGDEQFF
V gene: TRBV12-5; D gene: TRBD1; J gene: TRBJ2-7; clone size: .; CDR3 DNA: TGTGCTAGTGGTCCCGGGACAGGGATCTACGAGCAGTACTTC; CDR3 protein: CASGPGTGIYEQYF
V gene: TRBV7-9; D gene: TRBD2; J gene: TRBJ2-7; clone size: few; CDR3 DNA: TGTGCCAGCAGCCCTGGGCCGACTAGCGGTGCTCACTTC; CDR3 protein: CASSPGPTSGAHF
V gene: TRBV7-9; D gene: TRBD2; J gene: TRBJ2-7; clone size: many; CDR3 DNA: TGTGCCAGCAGCTTAGTGGCGGGAGGGCCCTTTGAGCAGTACTTC; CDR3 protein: CASSLVAGGPFEQYF
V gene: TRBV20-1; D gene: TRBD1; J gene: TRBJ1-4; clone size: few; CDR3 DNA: TGCAGTGCCCGCTCCCGGGACAGGCTCCTCGAACTGTTTTTT; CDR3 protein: CSARSRDRLLELFF
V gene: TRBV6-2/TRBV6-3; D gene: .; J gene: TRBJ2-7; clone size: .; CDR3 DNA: TGTGCCAGCAGAGCCTTGGGACTTTCCTCCTACGAGCAGTACTTC; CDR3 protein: CASRALGLSSYEQYF
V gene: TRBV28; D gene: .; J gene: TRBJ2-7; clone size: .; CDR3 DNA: TGTGCCAGCAGTTTTCCGAGCGAGCAGTACTTC; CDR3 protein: CASSFPSEQYF
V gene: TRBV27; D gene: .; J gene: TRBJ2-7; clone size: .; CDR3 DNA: TGTGCCAGCAGTTCAGGGCCGCCTAGCGATCAGTACTTC; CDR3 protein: CASSSGPPSDQYF
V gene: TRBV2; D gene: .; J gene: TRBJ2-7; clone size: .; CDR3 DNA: TGTGCCAGCAGGGACTACAGGGGTTCCTACGAGCAGTACTTC; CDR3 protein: CASRDYRGSYEQYF
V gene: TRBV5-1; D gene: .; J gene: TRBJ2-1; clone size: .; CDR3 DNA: TGCGCCAGCAGCTTGGGGCCTAGGACTAATGAGCAGTTCTTC; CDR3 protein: CASSLGPRTNEQFF
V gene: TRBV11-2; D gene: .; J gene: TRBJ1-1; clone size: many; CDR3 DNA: TGTGCCAGCAGCTACGGTACCACTGAAGCTTTCTTT; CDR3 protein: CASSYGTTEAFF
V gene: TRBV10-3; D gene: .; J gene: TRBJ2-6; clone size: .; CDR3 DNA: TGTGCCATCAGTGAGTCACATCAATTCTTTAGCTCTGGGGCCAACGTCCTGACTTTC; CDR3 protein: CAISESHQFFSSGANVLTF
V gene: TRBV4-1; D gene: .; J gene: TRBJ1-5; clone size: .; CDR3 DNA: TGCGCCAGCAGCCAAGCCCCGGACAGTAGCAATCAGCCCCAGCATTTT; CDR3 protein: CASSQAPDSSNQPQHF
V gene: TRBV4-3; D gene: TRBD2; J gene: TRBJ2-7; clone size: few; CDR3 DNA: TGCGCCAGCAGCCGGGGGGGTGCGGGCGAGCAGTACTTC; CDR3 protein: CASSRGGAGEQYF
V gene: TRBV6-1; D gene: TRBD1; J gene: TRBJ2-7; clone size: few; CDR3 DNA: TGTGCCAGCAGTGCCTGGGGACAGGGTGTATACGAGCAGTACTTC; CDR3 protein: CASSAWGQGVYEQYF
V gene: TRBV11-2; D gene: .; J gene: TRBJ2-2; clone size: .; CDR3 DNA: TGTGCCAGCAGCTTAGATTCAGGTTTGGGATCCGGGGAGCTGTTTTTT; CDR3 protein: CASSLDSGLGSGELFF
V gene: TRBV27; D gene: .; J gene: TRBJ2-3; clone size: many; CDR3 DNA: TGTGCCAGCAGTTTAGTCCGCTTGGGGACGAATGATACGCAGTATTTT; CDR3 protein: CASSLVRLGTNDTQYF
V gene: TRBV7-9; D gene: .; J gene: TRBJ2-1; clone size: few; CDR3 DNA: TGTGCCAGCAGCCCCGGGGGGCGGAACAATGAGCAGTTCTTC; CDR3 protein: CASSPGGRNNEQFF
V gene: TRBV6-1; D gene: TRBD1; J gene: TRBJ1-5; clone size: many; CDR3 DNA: TGTGCCGCTAGCGGGAGGACAGGGAGCAATCAGCCCCAGCATTTT; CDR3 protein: CAASGRTGSNQPQHF
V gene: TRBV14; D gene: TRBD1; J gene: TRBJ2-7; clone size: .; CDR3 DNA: TGTGCCAGCAGTCATCCCGGGACAGGGAGGACCTACGAGCAGTACTTC; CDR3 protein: CASSHPGTGRTYEQYF
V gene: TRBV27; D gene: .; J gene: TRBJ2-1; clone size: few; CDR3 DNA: TGTGCCAGTCGTCAGGGCAATTGGTACGGTAACAATGAGCAGTTCTTC; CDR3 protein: CASRQGNWYGNNEQFF
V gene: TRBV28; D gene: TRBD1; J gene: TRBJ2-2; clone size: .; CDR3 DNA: TGTGCCAGCAGTACCGGGACAGGGACTCCCGGGGAGCTGTTTTTT; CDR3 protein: CASSTGTGTPGELFF
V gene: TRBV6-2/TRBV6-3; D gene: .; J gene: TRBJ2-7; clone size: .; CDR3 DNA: TGTGCCAGCAAGAGGATCGATTCCTACGAGCAGTACTTC; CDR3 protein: CASKRIDSYEQYF
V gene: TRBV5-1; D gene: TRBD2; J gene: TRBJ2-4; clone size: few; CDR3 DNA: TGCGCCAGCAGCTCCGCGGGAGGGCTAAACATTCAGTACTTC; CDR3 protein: CASSSAGGLNIQYF
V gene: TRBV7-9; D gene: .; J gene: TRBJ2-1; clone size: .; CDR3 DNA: TGTGCCAGCAGCTTCAGATCGGGTTCCAGGGGGCAGTTCTTC; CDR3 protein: CASSFRSGSRGQFF
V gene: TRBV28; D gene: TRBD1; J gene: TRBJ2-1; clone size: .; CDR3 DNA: TGTGCCAGCAGTTTCGGGACAGGGAGGCAGTTCTTC; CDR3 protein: CASSFGTGRQFF
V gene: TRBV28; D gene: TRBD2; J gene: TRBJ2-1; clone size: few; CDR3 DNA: TGTGCCAGCAGTTTATATGGACTAGCGGGAGGGCCTGATTTAGACAATGAGCAGTTCTTC; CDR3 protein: CASSLYGLAGGPDLDNEQFF
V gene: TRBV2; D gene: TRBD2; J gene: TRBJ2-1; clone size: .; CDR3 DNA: TGTGCCAGCAATCTGGGAGGGCTCTACAATGAGCAGTTCTTC; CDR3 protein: CASNLGGLYNEQFF
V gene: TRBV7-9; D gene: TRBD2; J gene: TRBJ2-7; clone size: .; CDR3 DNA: TGTGCCAGCAGCTTAAATCTAGCGGGTCTCTACGAGCAGTACTTC; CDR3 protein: CASSLNLAGLYEQYF
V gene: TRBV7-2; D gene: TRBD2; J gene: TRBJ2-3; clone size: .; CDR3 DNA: TGTGCCAGCAGCTTAGTAAGGCGGGAGCTAACAGATACGCAGTATTTT; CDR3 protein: CASSLVRRELTDTQYF
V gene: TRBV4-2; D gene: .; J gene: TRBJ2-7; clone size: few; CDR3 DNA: TGTGCCAGCAGCCAAGTAGGTGTCTCCTACGAGCAGTACTTC; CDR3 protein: CASSQVGVSYEQYF
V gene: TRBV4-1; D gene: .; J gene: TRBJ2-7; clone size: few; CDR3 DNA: TGCGCCAGCAGCCAAGTGGGGGCCGAGCAGTACTTC; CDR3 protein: CASSQVGAEQYF
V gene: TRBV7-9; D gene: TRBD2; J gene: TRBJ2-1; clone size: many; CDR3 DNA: TGTGCCAGCAGTCCCCTGGCGGGAGGAGGGTTTGAACAGTTCTTC; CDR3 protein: CASSPLAGGGFEQFF
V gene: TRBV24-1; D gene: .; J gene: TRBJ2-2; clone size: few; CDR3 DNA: TGTGCCACCAGTGAGAGTCAGGCGAACACCGGGGAGCTGTTTTTT; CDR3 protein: CATSESQANTGELFF
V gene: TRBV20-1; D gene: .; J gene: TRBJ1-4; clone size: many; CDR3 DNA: TGCAGTGCTGCGGACCTAGCAACTAATGAAAAACTGTTTTTT; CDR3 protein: CSAADLATNEKLFF
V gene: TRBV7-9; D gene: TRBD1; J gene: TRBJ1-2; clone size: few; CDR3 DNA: TGTGCCAGCAGCCTGGACAGGGGGGACTTGTATGGCTACACCTTC; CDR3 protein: CASSLDRGDLYGYTF
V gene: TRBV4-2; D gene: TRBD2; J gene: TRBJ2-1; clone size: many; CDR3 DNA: TGTGCCAGCAGCCAAGCTAGGCCTAGCGGGAGGGTAGAGCAGTTCTTC; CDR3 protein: CASSQARPSGRVEQFF
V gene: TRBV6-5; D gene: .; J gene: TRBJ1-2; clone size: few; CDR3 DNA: TGTGCCAGCAGTGACAGTGTTGGCTACACCTTC; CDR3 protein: CASSDSVGYTF
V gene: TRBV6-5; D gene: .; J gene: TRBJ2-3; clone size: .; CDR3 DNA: TGTGCCAGCAGTTACTCGCTTAGCACAGATACGCAGTATTTT; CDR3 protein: CASSYSLSTDTQYF
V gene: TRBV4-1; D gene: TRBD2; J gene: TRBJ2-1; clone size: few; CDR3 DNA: TGCGCCAGCAGCCAAGATCCAGCGGGAATCGTCAATGAGCAGTTCTTC; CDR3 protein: CASSQDPAGIVNEQFF
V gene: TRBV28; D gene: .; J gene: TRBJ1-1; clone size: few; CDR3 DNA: TGTGCCAGCAGAAAACGGATGAACACTGAAGCTTTCTTT; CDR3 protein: CASRKRMNTEAFF